This is a list of T cell receptor beta chains from one sample in a study of T cell changes during pregnancy in multiple sclerosis. Sequencing was performed with immunoSEQ multiplex PCR; in TCRdb, only in-frame clones are kept and a portion is missing. The sample records 30,000 to 40,000 clones, almost 90% being singletons. This specimen consisted of CD4+ T cells from peripheral blood mononuclear cells, obtained in the second trimester of pregnancy. The receptors shown here come from a female donor with multiple sclerosis, enrolled in a pregnancy study. Each CDR3 is given with its conserved first and last residue. D genes are given only for firm matches.

J | D | V | DNA | CDR3
TRBJ2-2 | TRBD2 | TRBV9 | TGTGCCAGCAGCCCCCGTCTAGCGGGAGAGTCGGACACCGGGGAGCTGTTTTTT | CASSPRLAGESDTGELFF
TRBJ1-3 | TRBD1 | TRBV27 | TGTGCCAGCAGTGCGGATGGACAGGGAGGCCGCACCATATATTTT | CASSADGQGGRTIYF
TRBJ1-5 | . | TRBV6-5 | TGTGCCAGCAGCAGGGGTTACAATCAGCCCCAGCATTTT | CASSRGYNQPQHF
TRBJ1-5 | TRBD1 | TRBV7-9 | TGTGCCAGCAGCAGATACTTTCTACAGGGGGAGGATCAGCCCCAGCATTTT | CASSRYFLQGEDQPQHF
TRBJ2-7 | TRBD2 | TRBV7-2 | TGTGCCAGCCGGGATAGCGGGAGGCCCACCGAGCAGTACTTC | CASRDSGRPTEQYF
TRBJ2-3 | . | TRBV7-3 | TGTGCCAGCAGCTTAACCCCGGGAGTAGATACGCAGTATTTT | CASSLTPGVDTQYF
TRBJ1-4 | . | TRBV18 | TGTGCCAGCTCACCACAGGGCGGGGAAAAACTGTTTTTT | CASSPQGGEKLFF
TRBJ1-1 | . | TRBV5-8 | TGTGCCAGCACCATTTCGACGGGGAACACTGAAGCTTTCTTT | CASTISTGNTEAFF
TRBJ2-3 | TRBD2 | TRBV19 | TGTGCCAGTAGTGGAAGACTAGCGGGAGCACTGGATACGCAGTATTTT | CASSGRLAGALDTQYF
TRBJ2-1 | . | TRBV6-9 | TGTGCCAGCAGTTATTGGCTAGCGCACACCGCCTACAATGAGCAGTTCTTC | CASSYWLAHTAYNEQFF